This T cell receptor (beta chain) comes out of a study of human T cells and chemical hapten exposure. Study-wide findings and caveats: Expanded TCR counts at PT1 were positively correlated with the patch test score. Unchanged with DPC sensitization were TCRs above 1 in 1000 frequency.

A note on this clonotype: No antigen is known for it.

Sample time point: patch test 1, 2 weeks after DPC sensitization. Documented treatment: therapeutic diphenylcyclopropenone sensitization with weekly scalp DPC. Unique molecular identifiers were linked by the library to individual cDNA molecules. In the original workflow: The median was roughly 100,000 TCRs per sample, ranging roughly 20,000 to 690,600. TCRdb passed the RACE reads through MiXCR, listing each CDR3 protein once. The V and J calls shown here were made by TCRdb, not taken from the authors' results. The data show about 340,000 distinct CDR3 sequences, with around 6.9% seen just once and approximately 8% held by the top ten. This CDR3 has 15 amino acids. V lost 4 bases to trimming and J lost 0 bases; unmatched junction nucleotides: 2. In germline, CDR1 is SGHAT, CDR2 FQNNGV.

This specimen was whole blood, taken in connection with sensitization to the hapten diphenylcyclopropenone (DPC). The TCR comes from a woman between 18 and 29 years old with alopecia areata. Some clones in this sample may be carry-over from other donors' samples. The chain is built from TRBV11-2 and TRBJ2-2; TRBD1 aligns across 7 bases. CDR3 protein: CASSSRGTNTGELFF. CDR3 coding DNA: TGTGCCAGCAGCTCCAGGGGGACGAACACCGGGGAGCTGTTTTTT.